Listed here are 6 T cell receptor beta chains from one sample, sequenced in a study of tumor-infiltrating lymphocytes in glioblastoma multiforme. Three nested ARM-PCR rounds with V-beta and C-beta primers built TCRB libraries. MiXCR, run by TCRdb on the multiplex PCR reads, gives a single entry per CDR3 protein. The sample lists about 16,000 distinct CDR3 sequences; more than 65% were seen once. Material: brain tumor tissue. The receptor set was obtained from a male donor with glioblastoma.

The rearrangement links TRBV12-3 or TRBV12-4 to TRBJ2-2; D gene uncertain. The V end lost 9 bases, the J end lost 9 bases, and 20 bases lay between the germline ends. The CDR3 has 14 amino acids. The CDR3 coding sequence is TGTGCCAGTACTTCTTTGACCCCTCGCCGGGAGCTGTTTTTT. Protein: CASTSLTPRRELFF.

This clonotype was recorded a few times. The J gene is TRBJ2-1, the V gene TRBV29-1, with D perhaps TRBD1 (5 bases). The CDR3 totals 12 residues. The V gene's germline CDR1 is SQVTM and CDR2 ANQGSEA. The V gene lost 3 bases and the J gene lost 10 bases, with 13 bases spanning the gap. CDR3 in amino acids: CSVEAGSWEQFF. CDR3 DNA: TGCAGCGTTGAGGCAGGGTCTTGGGAGCAGTTCTTC.

With respect to this clonotype: The junction shows a germline mismatch at one end, possibly a read error. The gene calls are TRBV29-1 and TRBJ1-6; TRBD1 agrees at 7 bases. Germline V gene data show CDR1 as SQVTM and CDR2 as ANQGSEA. The CDR3 is 13 residues long. Written as DNA, the CDR3 is TGCAGTGTTGCCAGGGACAGAGGATCACCCTTCCACTTT. Translating gives CSVARDRGSPFHF.

In regard to this clonotype: Germline and junction disagree at one end, which may indicate a read error. The J gene is TRBJ2-5, the V gene TRBV11-2; TRBD1 agrees at 7 bases. This CDR3 contains 18 residues. Germline assignment: CDR1 SGHAT and CDR2 FQNNGV. CDR3 amino acids: CASSSTIDRAFLVETQYF. The CDR3 DNA reads TGTGCCAGCAGCTCGACCATCGACAGGGCGTTTTTGGTGGAGACCCAATACTTC. Based on the CDR3 plus reference TRBV11-2 and TRBJ2-5, the full variable domain is EAGVAQSPRYKIIEKRQSVAFWCNPISGHATLYWYQQILGQGPKLLIQFQNNGVVDDSQLPKDRFSAERLKGVDSTLKIQPAKLEDSAVYLCASSSTIDRAFLVETQYFGPGTRLLVL.

This clonotype was seen only a few times. A read error is likely, as this CDR3 ends without the conserved phenylalanine or tryptophan. The chain carries TRBV10-3 and TRBJ1-6; D not resolved. The CDR3 spans 13 residues. In germline, CDR1 is ENHRY, CDR2 SYGVKD. For the CDR3, the DNA is TGTGCCATCACACCCTCTTATAGTTCACCCCTCCACCTT. It specifies CAITPSYSSPLHL.

For this clonotype: One junction end does not reproduce the germline sequence, and a read error may be involved. V gene TRBV6-1 combines with J gene TRBJ2-1; the D is unclear. The germline gives CDR1 MNHNS, CDR2 SASEGT. This CDR3 spans 15 amino acids. The DNA of the CDR3 is TGTGCCGGCAGTGAAGAAGTCGTAGCATACAACGAGCAGCTCTTC. This sequence encodes CAGSEEVVAYNEQLF.